Below, one T cell receptor beta chain is given with its context. Its antigen is still unknown. Donors uniformly comprised healthy Caucasians. This specimen belongs to a study of identical twins. General study points: With abundant cord blood beta clonotypes, insertions were fewer; memory repertoires showed no such pattern. Modelling underestimated the level of out-of-frame TCR alpha sharing observed in monozygotic twins.

The germline V and J ends were trimmed by 5 bases and 2 bases, with 20 bases remaining between them. This CDR3 is built from 16 residues. Germline CDR1 and CDR2: DFQATT and SNEGSKA (reference sequence). The authors used template switching to add a universal primer site and gave cDNA unique molecular identifiers. TCRdb reanalysed the 5' RACE reads using MiXCR and keeps one entry per CDR3 protein. This sample has around 1.7 million distinct CDR3 sequences, with less than 35% found just once. This chain links TRBV20-1 with TRBJ2-3, with D unclear. The receptor's source is a newborn girl in good health. Source material: cord blood. The CDR3 sequence: CSAGVPFLLPTDTQYF. The CDR3 nucleotides are TGCAGTGCTGGAGTTCCTTTTTTGTTACCCACAGATACGCAGTATTTT.